What follows describes a single T cell receptor beta chain. What it binds is not known. The assay was run at deep level. This table comes from immunoSEQ multiplex PCR, and its TCRdb copy is limited to in-frame clones, with some not included. Found here are 180,000 or so clones, 85% to 95% of them singletons; the top ten hold about 0.07%. The data belong to a study of shared clonotypes between healthy human individuals. Findings and limits, study-wide: It was observed that 5% to 6.5% of naive CD4 clonotypes were shared across several donors.

The authors divided CD4+ cells into CD45RA+ naive and CD45RA-negative memory subsets. The CDR3 contains 16 residues. Germline CDR1 WNHNN, CDR2 SYGVQD (reference sequence). The V and J ends lost 3 bases and 2 bases, in that order; junction bases with no gene match: 8. The receptor's source is a woman in her 30s in good health. The chain joins TRBV10-1 to TRBJ2-7; TRBD2 agrees at 9 bases. The specimen sequenced was naive CD4+ T cells sorted from blood. Subset given: CD45RA+ positively selected. In DNA, the CDR3 is TGCGCCAGCAGTGAAGGTGTAGCGGGAGCCCCCTACGAGCAGTACTTC. Its protein product is CASSEGVAGAPYEQYF.